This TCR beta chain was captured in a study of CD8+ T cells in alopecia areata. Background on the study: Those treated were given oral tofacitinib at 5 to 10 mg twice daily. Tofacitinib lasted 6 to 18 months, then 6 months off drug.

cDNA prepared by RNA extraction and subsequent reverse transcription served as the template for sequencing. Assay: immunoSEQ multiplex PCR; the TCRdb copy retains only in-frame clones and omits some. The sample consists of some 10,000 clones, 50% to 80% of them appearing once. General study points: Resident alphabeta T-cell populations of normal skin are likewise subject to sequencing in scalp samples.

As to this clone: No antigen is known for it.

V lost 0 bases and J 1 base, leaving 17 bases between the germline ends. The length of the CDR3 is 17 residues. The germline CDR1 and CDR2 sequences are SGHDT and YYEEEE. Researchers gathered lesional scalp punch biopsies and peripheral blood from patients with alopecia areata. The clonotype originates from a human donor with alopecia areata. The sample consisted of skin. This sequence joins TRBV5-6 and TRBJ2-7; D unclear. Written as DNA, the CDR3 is TGTGCCAGCAGCTTGGGTAGGACCCTATCCCGATCCTACGAGCAGTACTTC. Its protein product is CASSLGRTLSRSYEQYF.